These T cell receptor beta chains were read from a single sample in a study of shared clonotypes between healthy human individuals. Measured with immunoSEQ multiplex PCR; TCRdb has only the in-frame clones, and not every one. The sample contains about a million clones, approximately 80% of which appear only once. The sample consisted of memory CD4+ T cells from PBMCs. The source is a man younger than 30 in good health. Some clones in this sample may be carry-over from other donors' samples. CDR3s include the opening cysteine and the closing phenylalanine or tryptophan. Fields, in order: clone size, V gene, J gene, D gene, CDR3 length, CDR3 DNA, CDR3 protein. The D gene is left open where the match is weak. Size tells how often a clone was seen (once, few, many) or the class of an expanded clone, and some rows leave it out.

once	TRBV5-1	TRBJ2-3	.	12	TGCGCCAGCAGCTTGAGGCGAGGTACGCAGTATTTT	CASSLRRGTQYF
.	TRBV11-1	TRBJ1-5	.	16	TGTGCCAGCAGCTTAAAGGGGCCGGATCCCAATCAGCCCCAGCATTTT	CASSLKGPDPNQPQHF
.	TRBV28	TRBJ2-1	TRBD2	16	TGTGCCAGCAGTTCCCTGAGCGGGAGGGCCTACAATGAGCAGTTCTTC	CASSSLSGRAYNEQFF
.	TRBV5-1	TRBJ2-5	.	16	TGCGCCAGCAGCTTGGGGGGGCAGTTTAACCAAGAGACCCAGTACTTC	CASSLGGQFNQETQYF
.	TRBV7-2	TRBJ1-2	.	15	TGTGCCAGCAGACCCGACAGGCGTTCTAACTATGGCTACACCTTC	CASRPDRRSNYGYTF
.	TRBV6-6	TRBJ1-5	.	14	TGTGCCAGCAACTACGGGGGTAGCGATCAGCCCCAGCATTTT	CASNYGGSDQPQHF
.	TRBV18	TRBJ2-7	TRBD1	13	TGTGCCAGCTCACGGACAGGGGACGGCGAGCAGTACTTC	CASSRTGDGEQYF
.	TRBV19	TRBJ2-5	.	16	TGTGCCAGTAGTATTTCAGGTTCCGGGGATGGTGAGACCCAGTACTTC	CASSISGSGDGETQYF
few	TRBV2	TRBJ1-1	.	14	TGTGCCAGCAGTAAGACAAGGGTTAACACTGAAGCTTTCTTT	CASSKTRVNTEAFF
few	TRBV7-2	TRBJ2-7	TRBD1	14	TGTGCCAGCAGCTTCCGGGACAGGGACTACGAGCAGTACTTC	CASSFRDRDYEQYF
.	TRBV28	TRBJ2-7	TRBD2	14	TGTGCCAGCAGTCGCCTAGCGGGATCCTACGAGCAGTACTTC	CASSRLAGSYEQYF
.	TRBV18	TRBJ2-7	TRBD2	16	TGTGCCAGCTCACCACCCGGACTAGCGCTCTCCTACGAGCAGTACTTC	CASSPPGLALSYEQYF
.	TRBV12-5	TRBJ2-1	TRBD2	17	TGTGCTAGTGGTTTGGCCCGGGGGACTAGCGGGAGTAATGAGCAGTTCTTC	CASGLARGTSGSNEQFF
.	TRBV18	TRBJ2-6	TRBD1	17	TGTGCCAGCTCACAAGGACAGGCCGTCTCTGGGGCCAACGTCCTGACTTTC	CASSQGQAVSGANVLTF
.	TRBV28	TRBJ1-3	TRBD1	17	TGTGCCAGCAGTTTTCGCGGGACAGCCCGCGCTGGAAACACCATATATTTT	CASSFRGTARAGNTIYF
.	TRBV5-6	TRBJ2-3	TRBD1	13	TGTGCCAGCAGAAGACAGGGGGCAGATACGCAGTATTTT	CASRRQGADTQYF
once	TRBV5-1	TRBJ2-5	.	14	TGCGCCAGCAGCTTGGCCGGGATTTGGGAGACCCAGTACTTC	CASSLAGIWETQYF
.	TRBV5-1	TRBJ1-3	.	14	TGCGCCAGCAGCGCGGGTAGCGCCGGAAACACCATATATTTT	CASSAGSAGNTIYF
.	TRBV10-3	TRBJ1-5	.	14	TGTGCCATCAACAGGGTGGGTAGCAATCAGCCCCAGCATTTT	CAINRVGSNQPQHF
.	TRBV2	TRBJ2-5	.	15	TGTGCCAGCAGTGTTCAGGGACTGACAACAGAGACCCAGTACTTC	CASSVQGLTTETQYF
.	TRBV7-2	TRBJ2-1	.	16	TGTGCCAGCAGCCCGGAGGGTGGGGCCAGGTACAATGAGCAGTTCTTC	CASSPEGGARYNEQFF
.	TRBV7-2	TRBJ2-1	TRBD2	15	TGTGCCAGCAGCGCCCCCGGGACTATGAGGGTTGAGCAGTTCTTC	CASSAPGTMRVEQFF
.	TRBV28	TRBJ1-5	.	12	TGTGCCAGCAGTGTCCAGAGTCAGCCCCAGCATTTT	CASSVQSQPQHF
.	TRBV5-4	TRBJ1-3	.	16	TGTGCCAGCAGCTTGGAAAAGGGATCAGGTGGAAACACCATATATTTT	CASSLEKGSGGNTIYF
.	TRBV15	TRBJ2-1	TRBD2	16	TGTGCCACCAGCAGAGATTCAGCGGGAGGCCTCAATGAGCAGTTCTTC	CATSRDSAGGLNEQFF
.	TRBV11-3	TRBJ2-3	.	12	TGTGCCAGCAGCTCCACAGGGAGTACGCAGTATTTT	CASSSTGSTQYF
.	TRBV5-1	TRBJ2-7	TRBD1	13	TGCGCCAGCAGCTTGACAGGGGGCCCCTGGCAGTACTTC	CASSLTGGPWQYF
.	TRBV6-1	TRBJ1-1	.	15	TGTGCCAGCAGTACCTTCGGGGGGCGGCACACTGAAGCTTTCTTT	CASSTFGGRHTEAFF
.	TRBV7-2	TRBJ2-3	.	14	TGTGCCAGCAGCTTGTGGAGAGGCATAGATACGCAGTATTTT	CASSLWRGIDTQYF
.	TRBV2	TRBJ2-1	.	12	TGTGCCAGCGTGGCGACGTGGAATGAGCAGTTCTTC	CASVATWNEQFF
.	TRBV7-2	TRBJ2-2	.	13	TGTGCCAGCAGCCCCAGGACTACCGGGGAGCTGTTTTTT	CASSPRTTGELFF
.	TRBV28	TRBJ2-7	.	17	TGTGCCAGCAGTTTCTCGACCTGGGGGGGCCAGTCCTACGAGCAGTACTTC	CASSFSTWGGQSYEQYF
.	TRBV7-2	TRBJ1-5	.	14	TGTGCCAGCAGTCGGCCGGGGGGGAATCAGCCCCAGCATTTT	CASSRPGGNQPQHF
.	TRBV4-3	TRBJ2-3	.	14	TGCGCCAGCAGCCAACCCGGGGGCACAGATACGCAGTATTTT	CASSQPGGTDTQYF
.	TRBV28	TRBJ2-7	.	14	TGTGCCAGCATCCCGGTAAGGGATGGCTACGAGCAGTACTTC	CASIPVRDGYEQYF
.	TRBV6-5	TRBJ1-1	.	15	TGTGCCAGCAGTTACTGGGGGGAGGCAAAGGCTGAAGCTTTCTTT	CASSYWGEAKAEAFF
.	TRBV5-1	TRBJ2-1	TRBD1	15	TGCGCCAGCAGCCAAGGGACAGGGGCCTACAATGAGCAGTTCTTC	CASSQGTGAYNEQFF
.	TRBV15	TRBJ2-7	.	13	TGTGCCACCAGCAGAGACCCTCACGGCGAGCAGTACTTC	CATSRDPHGEQYF
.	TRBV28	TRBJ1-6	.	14	TGTGCCAGCAGTTTAAGGGCAGAGGGTCCACCCCTCCACTTT	CASSLRAEGPPLHF
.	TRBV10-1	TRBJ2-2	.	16	TGCGCCAGCAGCAGCGGCACGGACCAATTTTCCGGGGAGCTGTTTTTT	CASSSGTDQFSGELFF
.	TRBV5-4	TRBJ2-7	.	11	TGTGCCAGCAGCTTACAATACGAGCAGTACTTC	CASSLQYEQYF
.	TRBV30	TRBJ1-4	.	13	TGTGCCTGGAGTCCCAAAGGGAGAGAAAAACTGTTTTTT	CAWSPKGREKLFF
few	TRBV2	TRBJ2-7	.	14	TGTGCCAGCAGCAGTAGGAGGGAGATGGGGAGGCAGTACTTC	CASSSRREMGRQYF
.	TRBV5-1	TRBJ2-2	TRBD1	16	TGCGCCAGCAGCTTGGGTCCGACAGGGGGCCCCGGGGAGCTGTTTTTT	CASSLGPTGGPGELFF
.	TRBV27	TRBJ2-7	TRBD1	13	TGTGCCAGCAGTTTAATACGGGACAGCGAGCAGTACTTC	CASSLIRDSEQYF